The clone carrying this TCR beta chain showed up many times. Its antigen is still unknown. The V gene lost 4 bases and the J gene lost 7 bases, with 10 bases spanning the gap. CDR1 and CDR2 (germline): GTSNPN, SVGIG (reference sequence). The CDR3 is 11 amino acids. The sample belongs to a study of Graves' ophthalmopathy and Graves' hyperthyroidism. Looking at the study overall: Peripheral blood samples were taken at initial diagnosis, before any treatment. The study's findings and limits: With approximately 88% sensitivity and around 81% specificity, a 13-signature model separated ophthalmopathy from stable hyperthyroidism.

Amplification targeted the TCR beta CDR3 regions, with RNA transcripts as the source material. The first round was an RT-PCR with HTBI primers, and the second round was a multiplex PCR. TCRdb ran MiXCR on the multiplex PCR reads and lists one entry per CDR3 protein. This table holds 340,000 or so distinct CDR3 sequences, 17% found once. The sequence was obtained from an adult man with Graves' ophthalmopathy. The chain carries TRBV30 and TRBJ1-1; D possibly corresponds to TRBD1 (5 bases). What was sequenced was peripheral blood. The CDR3 is CAWNRRFEAFF. The DNA for the CDR3 is TGTGCCTGGAACAGGCGGTTTGAAGCTTTCTTT.